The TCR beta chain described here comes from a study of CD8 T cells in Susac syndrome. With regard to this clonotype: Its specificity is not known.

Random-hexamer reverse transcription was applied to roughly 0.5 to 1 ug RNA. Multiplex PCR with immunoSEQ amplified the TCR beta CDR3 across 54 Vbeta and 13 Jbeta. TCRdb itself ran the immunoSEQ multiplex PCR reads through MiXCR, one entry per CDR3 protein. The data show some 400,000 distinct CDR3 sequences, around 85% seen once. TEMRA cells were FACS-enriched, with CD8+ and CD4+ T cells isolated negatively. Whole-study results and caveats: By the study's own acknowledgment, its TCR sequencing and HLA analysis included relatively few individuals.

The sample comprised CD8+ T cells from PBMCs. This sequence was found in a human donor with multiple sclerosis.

The CDR3 here is CASSQDGGTNTQYF. The CDR3 DNA reads TGCGCCAGCAGCCAAGATGGCGGGACAAATACGCAGTATTTT. The V gene is TRBV4-1, the J gene TRBJ2-3, with D perhaps being TRBD1 or TRBD2 (6 bases each). V was pared by 0 bases and J by 7 bases, with 11 bases between. This CDR3 contains 14 residues. Per the germline V gene, CDR1 is MGHRA and CDR2 is YSYEKL.